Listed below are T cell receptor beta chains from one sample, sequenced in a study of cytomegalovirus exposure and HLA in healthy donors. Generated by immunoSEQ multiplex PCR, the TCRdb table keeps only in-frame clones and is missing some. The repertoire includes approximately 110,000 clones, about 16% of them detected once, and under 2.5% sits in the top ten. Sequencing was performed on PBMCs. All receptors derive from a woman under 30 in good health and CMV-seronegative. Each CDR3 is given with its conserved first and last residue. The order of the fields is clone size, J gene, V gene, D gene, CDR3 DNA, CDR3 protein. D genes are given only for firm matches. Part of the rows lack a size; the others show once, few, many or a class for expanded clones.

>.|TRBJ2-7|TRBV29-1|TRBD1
TGCAGCGTTGAACAGCGCCGGGACAGGGGTTTTTACGAGCAGTACTTC
CSVEQRRDRGFYEQYF
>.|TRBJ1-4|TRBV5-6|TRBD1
TGTGCCAGCAGCCCAACAGGGGGAGCTAATGAAAAACTGTTTTTT
CASSPTGGANEKLFF
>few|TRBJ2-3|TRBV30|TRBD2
TGTGCCTGGACCGCCGGACTAGCGCCTAGCACAGATACGCAGTATTTT
CAWTAGLAPSTDTQYF
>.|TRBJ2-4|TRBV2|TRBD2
TGTGCCAGCACCGTGTGGAGCGGGGGGCTTCTAGCCAAAAACATTCAGTACTTC
CASTVWSGGLLAKNIQYF
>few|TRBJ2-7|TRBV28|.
TGTGCCAGCAGTCTAGTATACGAGCAGTACTTC
CASSLVYEQYF
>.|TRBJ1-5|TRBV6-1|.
TGTGCCAGCAGCTGGAGGCTGCCTGGGCCCCAGCATTTT
CASSWRLPGPQHF
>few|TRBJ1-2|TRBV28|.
TGTGCCAGCAAGGCAGGGCTAGCTAACTATGGCTACACCTTC
CASKAGLANYGYTF
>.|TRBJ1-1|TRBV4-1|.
TGCGCCAGCAGCCGTCGGACATATGACATGAACACTGAAGCTTTCTTT
CASSRRTYDMNTEAFF
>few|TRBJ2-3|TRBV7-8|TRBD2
TGTGCCAGCAGCTCGGGACTAGCGGGAGGGCCGAACACAGATACGCAGTATTTT
CASSSGLAGGPNTDTQYF
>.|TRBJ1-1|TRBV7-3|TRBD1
TGTGCCAGCAGCTTCAGTCCGGGACAGGGGAACACTGAAGCTTTCTTT
CASSFSPGQGNTEAFF
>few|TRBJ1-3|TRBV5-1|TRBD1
TGCGCCAGCAGCTTGTCCAGGGGGCTGTCTGGAAACACCATATATTTT
CASSLSRGLSGNTIYF
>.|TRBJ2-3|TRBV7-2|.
TGTGCCAGCAGCCGAGAGACAGTATCAGATACGCAGTATTTT
CASSRETVSDTQYF
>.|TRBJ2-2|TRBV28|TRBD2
TGTGCCAGCATCGAGGCGGGGGGAGCGAACACCGGGGAGCTGTTTTTT
CASIEAGGANTGELFF
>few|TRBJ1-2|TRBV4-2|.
TGTGCCAGCAGCCAAGGGCTTGGGGCCCCTTACTACACCTTC
CASSQGLGAPYYTF
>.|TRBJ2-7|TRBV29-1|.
TGCAGCGTTCGGGACTCCCTCTCCTACGAGCAGTACTTC
CSVRDSLSYEQYF
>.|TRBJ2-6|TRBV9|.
TGTGCCAGCAGCGCCATCAGCTCTGGGGCCAACGTCCTGACTTTC
CASSAISSGANVLTF
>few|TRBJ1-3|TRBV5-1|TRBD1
TGCGCCAGCAGCTGGTCCGGACAGGGCCCACCCGAGGACATATATTTT
CASSWSGQGPPEDIYF
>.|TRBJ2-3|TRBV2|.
TGTGCCGGGGCCGAAGAGGCCTCCCTCCTAAAGGCAGATACGCAGTATTTT
CAGAEEASLLKADTQYF
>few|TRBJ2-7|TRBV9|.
TGTGCCAGCAGCGGTCTAGCTCTCGGCCAGGGGGAGCAGTACTTC
CASSGLALGQGEQYF
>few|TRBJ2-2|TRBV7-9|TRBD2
TGTGCCAGCAGCCCCAAGGGCGGGAGGGCCGAGGACACCGGGGAGCTGTTTTTT
CASSPKGGRAEDTGELFF
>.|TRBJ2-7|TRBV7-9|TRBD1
TGTGCCAGCAGCTTAAGCACGGGACAGCCTCCTACCTACGAGCAGTACTTC
CASSLSTGQPPTYEQYF
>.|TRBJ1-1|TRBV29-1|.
TGCAGCGAGGCCCCGGGAAGGGAAGGGGAAGCTTTCTTT
CSEAPGREGEAFF
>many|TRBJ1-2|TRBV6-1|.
TGTGCCAGCAGTGCGGGGGAATCGGGCGGCTACACCTTC
CASSAGESGGYTF
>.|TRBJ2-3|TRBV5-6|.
TGTGCCAGCAGCCCTCAGGGCACAGATACGCAGTATTTT
CASSPQGTDTQYF
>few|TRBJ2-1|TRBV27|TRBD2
TGTGCCAGCAGTGATGGGACTAGCGGTTACAATGAGCAGTTCTTC
CASSDGTSGYNEQFF
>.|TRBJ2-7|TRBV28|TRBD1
TGTGCCAGCAGTTTAAGGGGACAGGGGGCATACGAGCAGTACTTC
CASSLRGQGAYEQYF
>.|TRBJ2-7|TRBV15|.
TGTGCCACCAGCAGAGATGGGGAGAGCGGCTACGAGCAGTACTTC
CATSRDGESGYEQYF
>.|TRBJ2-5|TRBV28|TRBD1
TGTGCCAGCAGGTACGGGACAGATCAAGAGACCCAGTACTTC
CASRYGTDQETQYF
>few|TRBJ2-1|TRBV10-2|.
TGCGCCAGCAGTGCCCGCAGGGAAGGGGAGCAGTTCTTC
CASSARREGEQFF